This T cell receptor beta chain was observed in a study of blood T cell repertoires in COVID-19. Study summary: Specimens from acute and convalescent COVID-19 originated in the United States, Italy and Spain.

This clone came up a few times. Assay: immunoSEQ multiplex PCR; the TCRdb copy retains only in-frame clones and omits some. Among 150,000 to 200,000 clones listed, over 70% were seen once. Those who participated ranged in age from 18 to 89 years and resided in approximately 23 US areas. Clinical histories supplied by participants themselves formed the basis of cohort assignment. A case of COVID-19 had been met by exposed participants within 2 weeks before study entry. The CDR3 has 14 residues. The germline V gene has CDR1 SGHRS and CDR2 YFSETQ. Trimming left V 5 bases short and J 2 bases short, with 13 bases between.

This rearrangement joins TRBV5-1 to TRBJ1-1; tentative D call: TRBD1 (5 bases). The TCR originated in a man aged 55-75 years who had been exposed to COVID-19. The specimen was PBMCs or T cells enriched from blood (not recorded which). CDR3 in DNA: TGCGCCAGCAGAACCGGACAACCAAACACTGAAGCTTTCTTT. Residues: CASRTGQPNTEAFF. Using reference TRBV5-1 and TRBJ1-1 for the parts outside the CDR3, the full variable domain is KAGVTQTPRYLIKTRGQQVTLSCSPISGHRSVSWYQQTPGQGLQFLFEYFSETQRNKGNFPGRFSGRQFSNSRSEMNVSTLELGDSALYLCASRTGQPNTEAFFGQGTRLTVV.